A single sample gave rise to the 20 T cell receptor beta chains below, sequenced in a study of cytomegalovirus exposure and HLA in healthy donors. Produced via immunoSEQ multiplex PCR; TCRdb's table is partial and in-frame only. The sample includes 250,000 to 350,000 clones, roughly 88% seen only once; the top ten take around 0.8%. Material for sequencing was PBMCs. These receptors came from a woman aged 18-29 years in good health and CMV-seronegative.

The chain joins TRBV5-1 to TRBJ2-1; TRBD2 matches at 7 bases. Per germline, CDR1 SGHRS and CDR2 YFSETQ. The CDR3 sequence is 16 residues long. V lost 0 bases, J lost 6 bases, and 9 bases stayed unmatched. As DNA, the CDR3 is TGCGCCAGCAGCTTGGAAACGGGAGGCCAGTCCAATGAGCAGTTCTTC. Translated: CASSLETGGQSNEQFF.

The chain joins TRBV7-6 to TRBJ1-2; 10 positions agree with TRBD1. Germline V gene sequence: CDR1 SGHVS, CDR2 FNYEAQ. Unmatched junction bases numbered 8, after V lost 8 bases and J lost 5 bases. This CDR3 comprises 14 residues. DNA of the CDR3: TGTGCCAGCTCTAGGGACAGGGGTGAATATGGCTACACCTTC. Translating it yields CASSRDRGEYGYTF.

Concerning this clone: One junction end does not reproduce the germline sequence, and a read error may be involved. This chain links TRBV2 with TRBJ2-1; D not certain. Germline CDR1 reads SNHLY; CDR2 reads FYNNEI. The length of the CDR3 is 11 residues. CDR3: CASMAGEETLF. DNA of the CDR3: TGTGCCAGCATGGCTGGAGAAGAGACGCTCTTC. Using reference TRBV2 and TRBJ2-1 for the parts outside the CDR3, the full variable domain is EPEVTQTPSHQVTQMGQEVILRCVPISNHLYFYWYRQILGQKVEFLVSFYNNEISEKSEIFDDQFSVERPDGSNFTLKIRSTKLEDSAMYFCASMAGEETLFGPGTRLTVL.

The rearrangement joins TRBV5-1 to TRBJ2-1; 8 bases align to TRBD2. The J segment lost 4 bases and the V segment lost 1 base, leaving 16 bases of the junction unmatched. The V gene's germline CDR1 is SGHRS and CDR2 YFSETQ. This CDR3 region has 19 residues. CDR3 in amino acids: CASSLYAELADLTYNEQFF. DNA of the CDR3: TGCGCCAGCAGCTTGTATGCGGAACTAGCGGACCTTACTTACAATGAGCAGTTCTTC.

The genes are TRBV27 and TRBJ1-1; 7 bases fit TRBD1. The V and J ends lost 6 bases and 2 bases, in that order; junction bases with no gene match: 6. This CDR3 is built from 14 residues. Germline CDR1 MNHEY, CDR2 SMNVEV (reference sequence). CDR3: CASSHGTVNTEAFF. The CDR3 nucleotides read TGTGCCAGCAGCCATGGGACAGTAAACACTGAAGCTTTCTTT.

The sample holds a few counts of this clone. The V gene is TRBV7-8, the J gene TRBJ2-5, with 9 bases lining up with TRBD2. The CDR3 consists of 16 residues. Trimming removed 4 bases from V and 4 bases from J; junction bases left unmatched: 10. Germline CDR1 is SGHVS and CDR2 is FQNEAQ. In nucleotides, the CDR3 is TGTGCCAGCAGCTCGCGGGAGGGATGGAGGGGAGAGACCCAGTACTTC. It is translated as CASSSREGWRGETQYF.

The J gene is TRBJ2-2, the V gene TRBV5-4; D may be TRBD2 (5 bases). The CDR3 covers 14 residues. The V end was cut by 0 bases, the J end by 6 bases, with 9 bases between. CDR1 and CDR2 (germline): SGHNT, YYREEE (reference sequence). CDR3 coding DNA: TGTGCCAGCAGCTTGGCCGGGGTCTCCGGGGAGCTGTTTTTT. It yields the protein CASSLAGVSGELFF.

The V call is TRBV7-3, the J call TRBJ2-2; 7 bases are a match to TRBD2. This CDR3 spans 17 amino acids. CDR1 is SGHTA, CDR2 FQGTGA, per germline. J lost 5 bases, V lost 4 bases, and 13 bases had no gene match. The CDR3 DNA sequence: TGTGCCAGCAGCTGGACTAGTGGAATCAGTGGGACCGGGGAGCTGTTTTTT. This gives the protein CASSWTSGISGTGELFF.

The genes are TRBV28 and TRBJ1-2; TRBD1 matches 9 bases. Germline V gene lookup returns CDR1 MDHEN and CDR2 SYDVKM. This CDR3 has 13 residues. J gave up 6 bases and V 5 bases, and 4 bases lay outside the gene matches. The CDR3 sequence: CASSLGQGNGYTF. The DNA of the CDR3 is TGTGCCAGCAGTCTCGGACAGGGGAATGGCTACACCTTC.

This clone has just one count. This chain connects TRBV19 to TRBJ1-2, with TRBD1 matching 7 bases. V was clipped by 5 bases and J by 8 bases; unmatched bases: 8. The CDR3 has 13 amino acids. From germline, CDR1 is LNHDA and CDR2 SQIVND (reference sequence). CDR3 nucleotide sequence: TGTGCCAGTAGTTCAGGGGGTAGCCGGGGCTACACCTTC. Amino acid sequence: CASSSGGSRGYTF.

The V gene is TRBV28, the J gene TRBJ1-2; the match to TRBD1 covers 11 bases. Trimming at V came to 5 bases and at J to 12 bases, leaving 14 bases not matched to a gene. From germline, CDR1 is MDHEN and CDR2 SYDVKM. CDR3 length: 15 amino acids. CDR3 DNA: TGTGCCAGCAGTATAAACCCGGGACAGGGGGGGATCGACACCTTC. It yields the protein CASSINPGQGGIDTF.

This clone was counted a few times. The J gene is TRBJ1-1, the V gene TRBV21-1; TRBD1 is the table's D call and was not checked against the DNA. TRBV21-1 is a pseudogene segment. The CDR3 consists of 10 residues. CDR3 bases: TGTGCCAGCAGCAAATCAGAAGCTTTCTTT. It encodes CASSKSEAFF.

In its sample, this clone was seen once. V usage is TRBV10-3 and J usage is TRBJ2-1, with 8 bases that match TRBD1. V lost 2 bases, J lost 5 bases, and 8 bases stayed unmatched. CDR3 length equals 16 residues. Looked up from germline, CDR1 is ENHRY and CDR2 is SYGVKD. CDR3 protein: CAISEAGQGADNEQFF. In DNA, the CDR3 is TGTGCCATCAGTGAGGCGGGGCAGGGGGCCGACAATGAGCAGTTCTTC.

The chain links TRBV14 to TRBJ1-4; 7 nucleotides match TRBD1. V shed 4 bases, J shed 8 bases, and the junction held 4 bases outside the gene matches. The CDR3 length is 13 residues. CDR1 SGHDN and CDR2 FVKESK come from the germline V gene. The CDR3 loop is CASSPQGSEKLFF. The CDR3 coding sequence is TGTGCCAGCAGCCCACAGGGGTCCGAAAAACTGTTTTTT.

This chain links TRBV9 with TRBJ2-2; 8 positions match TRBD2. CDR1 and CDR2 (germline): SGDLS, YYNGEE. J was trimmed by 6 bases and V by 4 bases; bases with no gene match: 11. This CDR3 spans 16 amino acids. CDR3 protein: CASSTRSGSPAGELFF. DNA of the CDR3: TGTGCCAGCAGCACACGGAGCGGGAGCCCCGCCGGGGAGCTGTTTTTT.

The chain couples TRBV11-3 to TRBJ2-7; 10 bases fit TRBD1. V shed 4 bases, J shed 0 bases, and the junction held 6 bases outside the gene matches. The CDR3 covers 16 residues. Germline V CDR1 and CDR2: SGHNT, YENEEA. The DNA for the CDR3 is TGTGCCAGCAGCTCCCTGGACAGGGGGATCTCCTACGAGCAGTACTTC. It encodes CASSSLDRGISYEQYF. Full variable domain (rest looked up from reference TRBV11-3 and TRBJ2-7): EAGVVQSPRYKIIEKKQPVAFWCNPISGHNTLYWYLQNLGQGPELLIRYENEEAVDDSQLPKDRFSAERLKGVDSTLKIQPAELGDSAVYLCASSSLDRGISYEQYFGPGTRLTVT.

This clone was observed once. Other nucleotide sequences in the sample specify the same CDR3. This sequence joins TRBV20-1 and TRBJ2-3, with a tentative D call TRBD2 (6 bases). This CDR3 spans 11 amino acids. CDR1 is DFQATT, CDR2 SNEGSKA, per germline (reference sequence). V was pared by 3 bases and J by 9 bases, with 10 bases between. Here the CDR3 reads CSARTGDTQYF. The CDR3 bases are TGCAGTGCTAGGACGGGGGACACGCAGTATTTT.

DNA of the CDR3: TGTGCCAGCAGTGAAAATCGAGCCCCCAATTCCGAAAAACTGTTTTTT. Residues: CASSENRAPNSEKLFF. The J gene is TRBJ1-4, the V gene TRBV6-1; the D is unclear. From germline, CDR1 is MNHNS and CDR2 SASEGT. The CDR3 spans 16 residues. Trimming left V 2 bases short and J 8 bases short, with 18 bases between.

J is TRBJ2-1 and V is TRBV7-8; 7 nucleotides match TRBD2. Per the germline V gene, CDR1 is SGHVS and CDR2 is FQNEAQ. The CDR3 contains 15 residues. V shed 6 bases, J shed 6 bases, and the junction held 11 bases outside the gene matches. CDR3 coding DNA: TGTGCCAGCAGACTTTCCGGACTAGTCAGCAATGAGCAGTTCTTC. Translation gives CASRLSGLVSNEQFF.

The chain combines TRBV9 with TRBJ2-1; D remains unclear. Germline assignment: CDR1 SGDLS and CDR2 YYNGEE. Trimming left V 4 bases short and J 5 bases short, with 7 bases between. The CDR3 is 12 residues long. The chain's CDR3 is CASSLVDNEQFF. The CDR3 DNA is TGTGCCAGCAGCTTGGTAGACAATGAGCAGTTCTTC.